What follows is one T cell receptor (beta chain) and its context. What it binds is not known. One junction end disagrees with the germline gene, perhaps due to a read error. This sample was taken from a study of shared clonotypes between healthy human individuals. The assay used deep level. How the authors handled the data: Junction-only immunoSEQ sequences carried no quality scores, so filtering differed. Clones were read by immunoSEQ multiplex PCR, and TCRdb kept only the in-frame ones, dropping some. The V and J calls and clone size come from that table; D and trimming were worked out from the DNA. The sample records fewer than 1.4 million clones, about 84% being singletons. Study-wide findings and caveats: The represented genetic and exposure-history diversity was limited by the small number of donors. Sharing across a few donors was seen in 5% to 5.5% of naive CD4 clonotypes.

CDR1 and CDR2 (germline): MNHNS, SASEGT. This CDR3 is 14 amino acids long. The chain links TRBV6-1 to TRBJ1-1; 7 nucleotides agree with TRBD1. This sequence originates from a man aged 18 to 30 in good health. Some clones in this sample may be carry-over from other donors' samples. Sequenced input: memory CD4+ T cells from PBMCs. Stated subset: CD45RA-negative fraction. CDR3 residues: CAGGRPGQNAEAFF. CDR3 coding DNA: TGTGCCGGCGGACGCCCGGGACAGAACGCTGAAGCTTTCTTT.